A single sample is the source of the 21 T cell receptor beta chains below, sequenced in a study of blood T cells in healthy people across ages. Combining a sample-barcoded 5' primer with a J-beta primer mix, a second PCR ran for roughly 7 to 12 cycles. Via MiXCR, TCRdb re-called the 5' RACE reads, giving one row per CDR3 protein. The sample consists of 1.5 million to 2 million distinct CDR3 sequences, around half of them appearing once. Sequences were obtained from blood. The origin of the receptors is a woman in her forties in good health.

A few counts support this clonotype. J is TRBJ2-7 and V is TRBV6-5, with D unclear. Trimming cost V 2 bases and J 5 bases, with 10 bases left between them. CDR1 is MNHEY and CDR2 is SVGAGI in the germline V gene. The CDR3 sequence is 13 residues long. The CDR3 DNA reads TGTGCCAGCAGTTACGATCCCACAAACGAGCAGTACTTC. This sequence encodes CASSYDPTNEQYF.

The chain is built from TRBV28 and TRBJ2-7; a possible D gene is TRBD1 (5 bases). This CDR3 has 14 amino acids. Germline V lookup: CDR1 MDHEN, CDR2 SYDVKM. V gave up 5 bases and J gave up 2 bases, with 13 bases separating them. The CDR3 coding sequence is TGTGCCAGCAGTGCCCGACAGTCTCCCTACGAGCAGTACTTC. Protein sequence: CASSARQSPYEQYF. The full variable domain, rest sourced from reference TRBV28 and TRBJ2-7, is DVKVTQSSRYLVKRTGEKVFLECVQDMDHENMFWYRQDPGLGLRLIYFSYDVKMKEKGDIPEGYSVSREKKERFSLILESASTNQTSMYLCASSARQSPYEQYFGPGTRLTVT.

The chain is built from TRBV29-1 and TRBJ2-3, with D perhaps TRBD1 (6 bases). With 4 bases removed from V and 5 bases from J, the gap between germline ends came to 22 bases. Per germline, CDR1 SQVTM and CDR2 ANQGSEA. The CDR3 runs 16 residues. CDR3 nucleotide sequence: TGCAGCGTTGTGCTCACGGCCCTGGGCAGGGGAGATACGCAGTATTTT. This gives the protein CSVVLTALGRGDTQYF.

The chain combines TRBV15 with TRBJ2-4, with D perhaps TRBD1 (6 bases). In germline, CDR1 is LNHNV, CDR2 YYDKDF (reference sequence). V was cut by 0 bases and J by 5 bases, with 11 bases left in between. The CDR3 is 15 amino acids. For the CDR3, the DNA is TGTGCCACCAGCAGAGATGCAGGGGTGGAAAACATTCAGTACTTC. Encoded protein: CATSRDAGVENIQYF.

The gene calls are TRBV2 and TRBJ2-7; 7 nucleotides align to TRBD1. The CDR3 extends over 19 amino acids. In germline, CDR1 is SNHLY, CDR2 FYNNEI. J gave up 3 bases and V 5 bases, and 22 bases lay outside the gene matches. CDR3 in amino acids: CASSHQPQRNNRGHYEQYF. CDR3 DNA: TGTGCCAGCAGTCACCAGCCCCAAAGAAATAACAGGGGACACTACGAGCAGTACTTC. Complete variable domain (other parts from reference TRBV2 and TRBJ2-7): EPEVTQTPSHQVTQMGQEVILRCVPISNHLYFYWYRQILGQKVEFLVSFYNNEISEKSEIFDDQFSVERPDGSNFTLKIRSTKLEDSAMYFCASSHQPQRNNRGHYEQYFGPGTRLTVT.

The V and J genes are TRBV20-1 and TRBJ1-5; the D is unclear. Germline V gives CDR1 DFQATT, CDR2 SNEGSKA (reference sequence). CDR3 size: 14 residues. V lost 6 bases, J lost 2 bases, and 14 bases lay in between. CDR3 DNA: TGCAGTGCGACGCGGGCCGTCGGCAATCAGCCCCAGCATTTT. Translating it yields CSATRAVGNQPQHF.

This clonotype was seen only a few times. The genes are TRBV20-1 and TRBJ1-5; D ambiguous. CDR1 is DFQATT and CDR2 is SNEGSKA in the germline V gene (reference sequence). This CDR3 comprises 12 residues. V was cut by 3 bases and J by 6 bases, with 9 bases left in between. The CDR3, as DNA: TGCAGTGCTAGTTTTTCTGGTCAGCCCCAGCATTTT. As protein: CSASFSGQPQHF.

This clonotype is a singleton in its sample. The chain links TRBV28 to TRBJ2-3; D is undetermined. Looked up from germline, CDR1 is MDHEN and CDR2 is SYDVKM. This CDR3 spans 11 amino acids. Trimming removed 5 bases at V and 7 bases at J, with 7 bases between. The CDR3 reads CASSPAYTQYF. Written as DNA, the CDR3 is TGTGCCAGCAGTCCCGCGTATACGCAGTATTTT.

The chain joins TRBV6-2 or TRBV6-3 to TRBJ2-1; the D is unclear. Germline values: CDR1 MNHEY, CDR2 SVGEGT. The length of the CDR3 is 17 residues. Deletions cut 2 bases from V and 2 bases from J, with 16 bases between. CDR3 sequence reads: CASSYALITATYNEQFF. CDR3 in DNA: TGTGCCAGCAGTTACGCCCTTATTACGGCTACCTACAATGAGCAGTTCTTC.

CDR3 residues: CSARGQLNEQFF. CDR3 sequence (DNA): TGCAGTGCGCGCGGACAGCTTAATGAGCAGTTCTTC. The rearrangement uses TRBV20-1 and TRBJ2-1; tentative D call: TRBD1 (6 bases). The ends were cut back, 6 bases at V and 7 bases at J, with 13 bases in the middle. The CDR3 covers 12 residues. Germline lookup yields CDR1 DFQATT and CDR2 SNEGSKA (reference sequence).

The V gene is TRBV7-2, the J gene TRBJ1-6, with D possibly matching TRBD1 (6 bases). This CDR3 comprises 12 residues. The ends were cut back, 8 bases at V and 10 bases at J, with 12 bases in the middle. Germline CDR1 is SGHTA and CDR2 is FQGNSA. The CDR3 DNA follows: TGTGCCAGCCGGCTGCAGGGGTCACCCCTCCACTTT. This gives the protein CASRLQGSPLHF. Complete variable domain (other parts from reference TRBV7-2 and TRBJ1-6): GAGVSQSPSNKVTEKGKDVELRCDPISGHTALYWYRQSLGQGLEFLIYFQGNSAPDKSGLPSDRFSAERTGGSVSTLTIQRTQQEDSAVYLCASRLQGSPLHFGNGTRLTVT.

This clonotype came up a few times. The CDR3 DNA sequence: TGTGCCACCAGGGACGGACAAGGCTATGGCTACACCTTC. Its protein product is CATRDGQGYGYTF. The rearrangement joins TRBV24-1 to TRBJ1-2; tentatively, D is TRBD1 (5 bases). Germline loops: CDR1 KGHDR, CDR2 SFDVKD. The CDR3 covers 13 residues. V was clipped by 7 bases and J by 4 bases, with 12 bases between them.

CDR3 amino acids: CASSEEGTGVYEQYF. In nucleotides, the CDR3 is TGTGCCAGCAGTGAGGAGGGGACAGGAGTCTACGAGCAGTACTTC. V usage is TRBV2 and J usage is TRBJ2-7; 8 bases align to TRBD1. This CDR3 contains 15 residues. Losses at the gene ends were 3 bases for V and 3 bases for J; bases not matched to a gene: 7. Germline CDR1 reads SNHLY; CDR2 reads FYNNEI.

V and J are TRBV25-1 and TRBJ1-6, with 9 positions matching TRBD1. Trimming removed 8 bases from V and 0 bases from J; junction bases left unmatched: 11. Germline-derived CDR1 and CDR2 are MGHDK and SYGVNS. CDR3 size: 18 residues. CDR3 nucleotides: TGTGCCAGCGAGTCCGGGACAGGGATTCTCTCCTATAATTCACCCCTCCACTTT. Its translation: CASESGTGILSYNSPLHF.

Remarks on this clonotype: A much larger clone sits a single nucleotide away, making a read error possible. This CDR3 is CASGLSRGQAGEGQYF. CDR3 coding DNA: TGTGCCAGCGGTCTCTCTCGGGGACAAGCCGGAGAGGGCCAGTACTTC. The chain employs TRBV12-3 or TRBV12-4 and TRBJ2-7, with D possibly being TRBD1 (6 bases). The CDR3 contains 16 residues. Trimming cost V 8 bases and J 10 bases, with 30 bases left between them.

This chain uses TRBV5-1 with TRBJ2-3; D may be TRBD1 (5 bases). Germline-derived CDR1 and CDR2 are SGHRS and YFSETQ. The CDR3 extends over 16 amino acids. V lost 4 bases, J lost 0 bases, and 15 bases lay in between. The CDR3 DNA is TGCGCCAGCAGCCCTACCTACAGGAGTAGCACAGATACGCAGTATTTT. Protein product: CASSPTYRSSTDTQYF. The entire variable domain, with the rest obtained from reference TRBV5-1 and TRBJ2-3, is as follows: KAGVTQTPRYLIKTRGQQVTLSCSPISGHRSVSWYQQTPGQGLQFLFEYFSETQRNKGNFPGRFSGRQFSNSRSEMNVSTLELGDSALYLCASSPTYRSSTDTQYFGPGTRLTVL.

CDR3 sequence (DNA): TGTGCCAGCAGCTTAGCGGAGATTTACTACGAGCAGTACTTC. It translates to CASSLAEIYYEQYF. This sequence joins TRBV7-8 and TRBJ2-4; D remains ambiguous. Near its end, the DNA agrees better with TRBJ2-7, so the J call may be wrong. Germline CDR1 reads SGHVS; CDR2 reads FQNEAQ. CDR3 length: 14 residues.

This clonotype has just one count. The chain couples TRBV14 to TRBJ2-3; D is uncertain. V was pared by 8 bases and J by 1 base, with 13 bases between. The CDR3 contains 14 residues. From germline, CDR1 is SGHDN and CDR2 FVKESK. The chain's CDR3 is CASDVGLGTDTQYF. The CDR3 DNA follows: TGTGCCAGCGATGTGGGTTTAGGCACAGATACGCAGTATTTT.

The chain couples TRBV18 to TRBJ1-4, with D possibly being TRBD1 (5 bases). Looked up from germline, CDR1 is KGHSH and CDR2 is LQKENI. V lost 2 bases and J lost 5, with 15 bases in between. The length of the CDR3 is 16 residues. The CDR3 coding sequence is TGTGCCAGCTCACCAGCCGCAGGGAAAGTAAATGAAAAACTGTTTTTT. It yields the protein CASSPAAGKVNEKLFF.

V and J are TRBV7-9 and TRBJ1-4, with D maybe TRBD1 (5 bases). The CDR3 runs 15 residues. The V and J ends lost 6 bases and 0 bases respectively, with 11 bases between them. Germline assignment: CDR1 SEHNR and CDR2 FQNEAQ (reference sequence). The CDR3 DNA reads as TGTGCCAGCAGGCCCCGACAGTCAACTAATGAAAAACTGTTTTTT. Its protein product is CASRPRQSTNEKLFF.

This sequence joins TRBV15 and TRBJ2-1; 10 nucleotides line up with TRBD2. Trimming removed 5 bases from V and 4 bases from J; junction bases left unmatched: 5. The CDR3 sequence is 15 residues long. Germline loops: CDR1 LNHNV, CDR2 YYDKDF (reference sequence). For the CDR3, the DNA is TGTGCCACCAGCGGCGGACTAGCGGCTTACAATGAGCAGTTCTTC. Translated: CATSGGLAAYNEQFF.